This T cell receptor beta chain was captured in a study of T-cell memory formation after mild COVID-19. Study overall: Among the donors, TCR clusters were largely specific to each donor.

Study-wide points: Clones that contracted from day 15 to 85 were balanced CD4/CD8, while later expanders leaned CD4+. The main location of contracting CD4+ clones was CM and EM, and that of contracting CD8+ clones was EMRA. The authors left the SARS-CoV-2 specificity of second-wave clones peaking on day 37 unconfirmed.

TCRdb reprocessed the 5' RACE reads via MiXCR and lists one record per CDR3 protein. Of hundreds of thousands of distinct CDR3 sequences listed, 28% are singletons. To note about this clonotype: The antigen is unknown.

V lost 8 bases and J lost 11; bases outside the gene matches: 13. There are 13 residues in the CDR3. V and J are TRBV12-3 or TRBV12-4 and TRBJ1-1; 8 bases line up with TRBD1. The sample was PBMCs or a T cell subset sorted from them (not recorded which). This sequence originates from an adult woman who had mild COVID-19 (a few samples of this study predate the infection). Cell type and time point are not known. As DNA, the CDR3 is TGTGCCAGCGGCCCATCAGGGGGCTGGGACGCTTTCTTT. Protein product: CASGPSGGWDAFF.